Described below is a single TCR beta chain sequence and its context. In the original processing: For nucleated cells, counts were estimated from reference gene primer amplification. Sequencing used immunoSEQ multiplex PCR; TCRdb keeps in-frame clones, though not all of them. V and J calls plus clone size are reproduced from that table; the DNA served to infer D and trimming. The top ten hold 1% to 1.4% of the sample, which has approximately 100,000 clones, 85% to 90% seen once. These data come from a study of blood T cell repertoires in COVID-19. Material for sequencing was peripheral blood. The sequence was collected from a human donor in a cohort sampled during active COVID-19.

The CDR3 nucleotides are TGTGCCAGCACATACAGGGAGAATCAGCCCCAGCATTTT. Translated, it gives CASTYRENQPQHF. The rearrangement links TRBV2 to TRBJ1-5, with D perhaps matching TRBD1 (6 bases). The CDR3 runs 13 residues. Per germline, CDR1 SNHLY and CDR2 FYNNEI. Trimming stripped 7 bases from V and 4 bases from J, with 11 bases between.